Listed here is a single T cell receptor (beta chain). Its target is not known. This sample is drawn from a study of blood T cells in healthy people across ages. Whole-study context: Template switching recovered approximately one barcoded beta molecule for every two T cells. General study points: Samples with more naive T cells showed higher observed beta diversity.

Trimming removed 2 bases from V and 8 bases from J, with 18 bases in between. Germline V gene data show CDR1 as PRHDT and CDR2 as FYEKMQ (reference sequence). The CDR3 runs 15 residues. Using a J-beta primer mix together with a sample-barcoded 5' primer, a second PCR was run for about 6 to 11 cycles. Each cDNA molecule was tagged by a template-switch adaptor that had 12 random nucleotides. Each CDR3 protein is one row after TCRdb ran MiXCR on the 5' RACE reads. The data contain approximately 1,100,000 distinct CDR3 sequences, 45% of them singletons. Caucasian individuals from Russia who were healthy and aged about 6 to 95 acted as donors.

The sample consisted of blood. V usage is TRBV13 and J usage is TRBJ1-2; D unresolved. The sequence was obtained from a woman aged 55-69 years in good health. CDR3 in amino acids: CASSLMNGHILGYTF. Here the CDR3 DNA reads TGTGCCAGCAGCTTAATGAACGGCCACATCCTCGGCTACACCTTC.